A single T cell receptor (beta chain) is shown here with its context. The data derive from a study of human T cells and chemical hapten exposure. Looking at the study overall: Patch tests of 0.01% DPC on the upper back were read at 6 days.

Stated time point: patch test 1, 2 weeks after DPC sensitization. Treatment indicated: therapeutic diphenylcyclopropenone sensitization with weekly scalp DPC. Blood draws came before every patch-test application. Every donor had alopecia and was 18 to 70 years old; all were suitable for DPC. There are 18 residues in the CDR3. The V segment lost 3 bases and the J segment 4 bases; nucleotides outside the gene matches: 16. CDR1 SGHDN and CDR2 FVKESK come from the germline V gene. Individual cDNA molecules each carried unique molecular identifiers attached by the library. TCRdb itself ran the RACE reads through MiXCR, one entry per CDR3 protein. The repertoire holds approximately 79,000 distinct CDR3 sequences, with approximately 10% as singletons.

The source is a woman aged 50 to 60 with alopecia areata. Some clones in this sample may be carry-over from other donors' samples. The input for sequencing was whole blood, taken in connection with sensitization to the hapten diphenylcyclopropenone (DPC). The rearrangement links TRBV14 to TRBJ2-3; 7 nucleotides agree with TRBD1. CDR3 protein: CASSHEIRDSRPPDTQYF. The CDR3 DNA reads TGTGCCAGCAGCCATGAAATACGGGACAGCCGGCCCCCAGATACGCAGTATTTT.